This T cell receptor beta chain was captured by sequencing in a study of graft-versus-host responses after intestinal transplantation. On the study more broadly: As for transplant type, recipients had multivisceral, liver-intestinal, or isolated intestinal grafts.

V was clipped by 3 bases and J by 4 bases, with 7 bases between them. The germline gives CDR1 SGHDT, CDR2 YYEEEE. The CDR3 contains 13 residues. Sequenced by immunoSEQ multiplex PCR; TCRdb stores in-frame clones only, minus some. In the table there are about 130,000 clones, around 90% of which are singletons. In the case of this clone: The antigen is unknown.

This chain joins TRBV5-6 and TRBJ1-4; no definite D call. This clonotype was sampled from a human donor who received an intestinal transplant. The specimen comprised unstimulated CD4+ T cells sorted from spleen or lymph node cells, sampled before intestinal transplant. The CDR3 nucleotides are TGTGCCAGCAGCTCGGTCGTTAATGAAAAACTGTTTTTT. This encodes CASSSVVNEKLFF.